This T cell receptor beta chain emerged from a study of shared clonotypes between healthy human individuals. Overall study findings and caveats: Of the naive CD4 clonotypes, about 5.4% were shared across a few donors. Compared with clonotypes that all four donors shared, non-shared clonotypes had lower generation probabilities.

This CDR3 comprises 14 residues. V lost 1 base and J 6 bases, leaving 9 bases between the germline ends. The V gene's germline CDR1 is MNHNY and CDR2 SVGAGI (reference sequence). Measured with immunoSEQ multiplex PCR; TCRdb has only the in-frame clones, and not every one. This sample has roughly 2.4 million clones, with almost 96% found just once. Points on this clone: The antigen is undetermined.

In the CD4+ fraction, cells were divided into CD45RA+ naive and CD45RA-negative memory subsets. V gene TRBV6-6 combines with J gene TRBJ1-4; D might be TRBD1 (5 bases). Specimen: naive CD4+ T cells sorted from blood. This sample's subset: CD45RA+ positively selected. The clonotype was recovered from a man between 18 and 35 years old in good health. The CDR3 loop is CASSYLQGHEKLFF. The DNA of the CDR3 is TGTGCCAGCAGTTACTTGCAGGGTCATGAAAAACTGTTTTTT.